The present T cell receptor beta chain was sequenced within a study of T-cell memory formation after mild COVID-19. V was pared by 4 bases and J by 7 bases, with 3 bases of the junction left unmatched. The germline V gene encodes CDR1 SQVTM and CDR2 ANQGSEA. The CDR3 extends over 14 amino acids. The study, taken as a whole, reports: Clones shrinking from day 15 to 85 showed even CD4/CD8 mixes; later expanders tilted CD4+.

A single record per CDR3 protein comes from TCRdb applying MiXCR to the 5' RACE reads. The table records hundreds of thousands of distinct CDR3 sequences, approximately 18% of them present only once. As regards this clonotype: What it binds is unknown.

Sequencing was performed on PBMCs or a T cell subset sorted from them (not recorded which). This receptor was taken from an adult woman who had mild COVID-19 (a few samples of this study predate the infection). Cell type and time point are not known. The chain employs TRBV29-1 and TRBJ2-2; TRBD2 matches at 13 bases. The CDR3 sequence is CSVGTSGRSGELFF. The CDR3 nucleotides are TGCAGCGTTGGGACTAGCGGGAGAAGCGGGGAGCTGTTTTTT.